The 15 T cell receptor beta chains listed next were all sequenced from one sample in a study of vaccination effects on CD4 cells after COVID-19. Using viral peptide pools, the ViraFEST assay grew out antigen-specific CD4+ T cells prior to sequencing. Researchers isolated CD4+ T cells once approximately eleven days of culture had elapsed. The cohort was immunized with two doses of either the BNT162b2 or mRNA-1273 vaccine. Produced via immunoSEQ multiplex PCR; TCRdb's table is partial and in-frame only. The sample holds roughly 24,000 clones, 81% seen once. These receptors have no known antigen. The sequenced sample was CD4+ T cells from PBMCs cultured with SARS-CoV-2 spike peptides, obtained after COVID-19 vaccination. The receptors here all came from a human donor who received a COVID-19 vaccine. Some clones in this sample may be carry-over from other donors' samples.

This clone has just a few counts. The missing conserved phenylalanine or tryptophan at the end of this CDR3 makes a read error likely. The limits of the CDR3 on the DNA are not certain, so only TCRdb's listed CDR3 is given. The V call is TRBV7-9, the J call TRBJ2-7. The CDR3 is made up of 8 amino acids, end residues included. Germline values: CDR1 SEHNR, CDR2 FQNEAQ (reference sequence). The CDR3 reads CASRPSSN.

This clone was recorded a few times. V gene TRBV3-1 (or the pseudogene TRBV3-2) combines with J gene TRBJ2-7, with a possible D match to TRBD1 (7 bases). Per germline, CDR1 LGHDT and CDR2 YNNKEL (reference sequence). This CDR3 spans 11 amino acids. In DNA, the CDR3 is TGTGCCAGCAGCCAAGATCAGGGGGGAGGCGTC. Amino acid sequence: CASSQDQGGGV.

J is TRBJ1-1 and V is TRBV5-1; 9 bases are shared with TRBD1. The V gene's germline CDR1 is SGHRS and CDR2 YFSETQ. CDR3 length equals 16 residues. Trimming removed 3 bases from V and 6 bases from J; junction bases left unmatched: 12. CDR3 bases: TGCGCCAGCAGCTCACGGGGACCGGGACAGGGTGCTGAAGCTTTCTTT. Its protein is CASSSRGPGQGAEAFF.

The J gene is TRBJ2-3, the V gene TRBV5-1; 9 nucleotides match TRBD2. The CDR3 extends over 15 amino acids. Looked up from germline, CDR1 is SGHRS and CDR2 is YFSETQ. V gave up 0 bases and J gave up 4 bases; unmatched junction bases: 3. The CDR3: CASSLASGEADTQYF. The CDR3 region has the DNA TGCGCCAGCAGCTTGGCTAGCGGGGAGGCAGATACGCAGTATTTT.

The chain couples TRBV5-1 to TRBJ1-1; D might be TRBD1 (5 bases). Per the germline V gene, CDR1 is SGHRS and CDR2 is YFSETQ. Trimming took off 0 bases at V and 3 bases at J, with 9 bases between the two ends. The CDR3 has 14 amino acids. DNA of the CDR3: TGCGCCAGCAGCTTGGCTGGGGGGGACACTGAAGCTTTCTTT. This encodes CASSLAGGDTEAFF.

This clone has only one observation. The V and J genes are TRBV19 and TRBJ1-2; 11 nucleotides agree with TRBD1. J lost 4 bases, V lost 4 bases, and 2 bases had no gene match. The CDR3 sequence is 14 residues long. Germline-derived CDR1 and CDR2 are LNHDA and SQIVND (reference sequence). In DNA, the CDR3 is TGTGCCAGTAGTACCGGGACAGGGGGCTATGGCTACACCTTC. Translation: CASSTGTGGYGYTF.

The chain carries TRBV12-3 or TRBV12-4 and TRBJ1-3; unclear D gene. The CDR3 consists of 13 residues. V was pared by 3 bases and J by 4 bases, with 7 bases between. The CDR3, as DNA: TGTGCCAGCAGTTTTTATATGGGAAACACCATATATTTT. It yields the protein CASSFYMGNTIYF.

The chain links TRBV3-1 (or the pseudogene TRBV3-2) to TRBJ2-1; D assignment may be TRBD1 or TRBD2 (6 bases each). CDR3 length equals 16 residues. Germline V gene sequence: CDR1 LGHDT, CDR2 YNNKEL (reference sequence). Trimming took 0 bases from V and 1 from J, leaving 10 bases between them. The CDR3 here is CASSQDTGTSYNEQFF. For the CDR3, the DNA is TGTGCCAGCAGCCAAGATACAGGGACTTCCTACAATGAGCAGTTCTTC.

V is TRBV6-1 and J is TRBJ2-2; TRBD2 is a possible D gene (6 bases). Trimming left V 4 bases short and J 0 bases short, with 12 bases between. The CDR3 is made up of 16 amino acids. Germline-derived CDR1 and CDR2 are MNHNS and SASEGT. The CDR3 nucleotides read TGTGCCAGCAGTGCTCGGGGACTGACGAACACCGGGGAGCTGTTTTTT. Translated: CASSARGLTNTGELFF.

This clone was picked up one time. The chain uses TRBV9 and TRBJ1-2; a possible D gene is TRBD1 (6 bases). Looked up from germline, CDR1 is SGDLS and CDR2 is YYNGEE. The CDR3 sequence is 13 residues long. The V end lost 2 bases, the J end lost 7 bases, and 12 bases lay between the germline ends. The CDR3 is CASSVGGGRGYTF. The CDR3 nucleotides read TGTGCCAGCAGCGTTGGGGGCGGGCGTGGCTACACCTTC. The entire variable domain, with the rest obtained from reference TRBV9 and TRBJ1-2, is as follows: DSGVTQTPKHLITATGQRVTLRCSPRSGDLSVYWYQQSLDQGLQFLIQYYNGEERAKGNILERFSAQQFPDLHSELNLSSLELGDSALYFCASSVGGGRGYTFGSGTRLTVV.

The chain is built from TRBV7-2 and TRBJ2-5, with TRBD2 matching over 9 bases. V dropped 0 bases and J dropped 1; count of bases not matched to a gene: 3. The CDR3 runs 16 residues. CDR1 and CDR2 (germline): SGHTA, FQGNSA. The CDR3 DNA reads TGTGCCAGCAGCTTAGCAGCGGGGGGATCCCAAGAGACCCAGTACTTC. Translating it yields CASSLAAGGSQETQYF.

This chain joins TRBV5-6 and TRBJ1-4, with D unresolved. Germline CDR1 and CDR2: SGHDT and YYEEEE. The CDR3 length is 16 residues. Trimming removed 0 bases from V and 7 bases from J, with 16 bases in between. CDR3 sequence (DNA): TGTGCCAGCAGCTTGGGAGGCGCAGGAGGAGGTGAAAAACTGTTTTTT. This sequence encodes CASSLGGAGGGEKLFF.

The J gene is TRBJ2-4, the V gene TRBV5-1; D might be TRBD1 (8 bases). The CDR3 loop spans 16 amino acids. The germline V gene encodes CDR1 SGHRS and CDR2 YFSETQ. V lost 3 bases, J lost 0 bases, and 13 bases lay in between. The CDR3 DNA reads TGCGCCAGCAGCTCGGACAGGGAGGGAGCCAAAAACATTCAGTACTTC. Encoded protein: CASSSDREGAKNIQYF.

CDR3 sequence (DNA): TGTGCCAGCAGCGTAGACACAGGGGGCTATGGCTACACCTTC. It is translated as CASSVDTGGYGYTF. V and J are TRBV9 and TRBJ1-2, with 8 bases lining up with TRBD1. This CDR3 has 14 amino acids. Germline V gives CDR1 SGDLS, CDR2 YYNGEE. The V and J ends lost 0 bases and 4 bases, in that order; junction bases with no gene match: 2.

A single count supports this clone. The chain couples TRBV4-3 to TRBJ1-1; 8 bases align to TRBD1. V lost 0 bases and J lost 0; bases outside the gene matches: 0. Per germline, CDR1 LGHNA and CDR2 YSLEER. The CDR3 covers 15 residues. The CDR3 DNA follows: TGCGCCAGCAGCCAAGAACAGGGGGTGAACACTGAAGCTTTCTTT. It is translated as CASSQEQGVNTEAFF.